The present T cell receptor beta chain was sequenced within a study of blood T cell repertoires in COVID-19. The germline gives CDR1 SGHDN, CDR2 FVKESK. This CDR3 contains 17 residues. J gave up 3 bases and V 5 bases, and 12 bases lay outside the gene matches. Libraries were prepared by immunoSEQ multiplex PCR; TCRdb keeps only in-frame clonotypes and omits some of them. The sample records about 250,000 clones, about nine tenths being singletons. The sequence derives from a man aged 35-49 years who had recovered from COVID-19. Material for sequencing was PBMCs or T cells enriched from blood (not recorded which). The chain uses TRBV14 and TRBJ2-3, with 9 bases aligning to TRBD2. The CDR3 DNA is TGTGCCAGCAGCTTACGCGGGGGGGCCTTTTCAACAGATACGCAGTATTTT. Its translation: CASSLRGGAFSTDTQYF.